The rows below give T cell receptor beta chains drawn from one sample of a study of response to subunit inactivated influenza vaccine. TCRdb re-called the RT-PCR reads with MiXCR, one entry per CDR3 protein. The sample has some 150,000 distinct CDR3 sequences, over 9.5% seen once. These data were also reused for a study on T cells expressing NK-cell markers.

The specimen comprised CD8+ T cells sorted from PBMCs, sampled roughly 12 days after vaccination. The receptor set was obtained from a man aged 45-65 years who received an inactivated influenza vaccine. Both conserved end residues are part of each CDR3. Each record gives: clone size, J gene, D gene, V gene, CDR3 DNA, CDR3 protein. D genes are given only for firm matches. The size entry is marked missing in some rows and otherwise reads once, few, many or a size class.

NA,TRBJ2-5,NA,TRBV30,TGTGCCTGGAGTGTCGGGACCCTTAGAGGAGAGACCCAGTACTTC,CAWSVGTLRGETQYF
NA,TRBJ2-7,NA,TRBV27,TGTGCCAGCAGTTTTGGAGAGAGTTACGAGCAGTACTTC,CASSFGESYEQYF
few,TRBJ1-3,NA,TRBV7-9,TGTGCCAGCAGCCCCGGGACATCAAAAGGGAACACCATATATTTT,CASSPGTSKGNTIYF
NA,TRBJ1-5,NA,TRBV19,TGTGCCAGTAGCGCCTCAGCTCATAGCAATCAGCCCCAGCATTTT,CASSASAHSNQPQHF
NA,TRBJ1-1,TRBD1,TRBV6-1,TGTGCCACATACCGACAGGGTGGGAAGAACACTGAAGCTTTCTTT,CATYRQGGKNTEAFF
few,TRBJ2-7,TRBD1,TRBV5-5,TGTGCCAGCAGGGGACCGGGACAGGGGGGCTACGAGCAGTACTTC,CASRGPGQGGYEQYF
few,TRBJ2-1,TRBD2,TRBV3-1,TGTGCCAGCAGCTTTAATACCGGGACTAGGGCCGCTGAGCAGTTCTTC,CASSFNTGTRAAEQFF
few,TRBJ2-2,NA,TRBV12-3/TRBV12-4,TGTGCCAGCAATATCGACTGGAACACCGGGGAGCTGTTTTTT,CASNIDWNTGELFF
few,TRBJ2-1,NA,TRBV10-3,TGTGCCATCAGTGAGCTAGACAATGAGCAGTTCTTC,CAISELDNEQFF
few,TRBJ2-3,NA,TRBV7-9,TGTGCCAGCAGGTTCGGGTGGATAGATACGCAGTATTTT,CASRFGWIDTQYF
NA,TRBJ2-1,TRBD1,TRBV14,TGTGCCAGCAGCCAAGATATGGTCGGGACAGGGTATTACAATGAGCAGTTCTTC,CASSQDMVGTGYYNEQFF
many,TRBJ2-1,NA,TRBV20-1,TGCAGCGCCCTCGCCGAGACAGCTTACAATGAGCAGTTCTTC,CSALAETAYNEQFF
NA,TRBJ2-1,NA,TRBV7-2,TGTGCCAGCAGCCTTGACCGCTACAATGAGCAGTTCTTC,CASSLDRYNEQFF
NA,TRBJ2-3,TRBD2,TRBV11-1,TGTGCCAGCAGCTTAGGACTAGCGTGGACAGATACGCAGTATTTT,CASSLGLAWTDTQYF
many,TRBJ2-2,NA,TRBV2,TGTGCCAGCAGTGGTTTACACAACACCGGGGAGCTGTTTTTT,CASSGLHNTGELFF
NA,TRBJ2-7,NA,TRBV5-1,TGCGCCAGCAGGGGGGCGAAGGAGCAGTACTTC,CASRGAKEQYF
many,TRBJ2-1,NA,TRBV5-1,TGCGCCAGCAGCTTTGCAGGGGTCTCCTACAATGAGCAGTTCTTC,CASSFAGVSYNEQFF
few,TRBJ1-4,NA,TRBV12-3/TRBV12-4,TGTGCCAGCAGTTTATATCAGGCTGAACGTGAAAAACTGTTTTTT,CASSLYQAEREKLFF
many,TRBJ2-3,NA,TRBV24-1,TGTGCCACCAGTGCCCTCGGGGGAGATACGCAGTATTTT,CATSALGGDTQYF
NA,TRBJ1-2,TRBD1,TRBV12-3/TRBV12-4,TGTGCCAGCAGAAGAGACAGGGTTCGGGGCTACACCTTC,CASRRDRVRGYTF
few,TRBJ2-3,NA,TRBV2,TGTGCCAGCAGTGAATCAGCAGGCTATGGAGGGAGCGGCACAGATACGCAGTATTTT,CASSESAGYGGSGTDTQYF
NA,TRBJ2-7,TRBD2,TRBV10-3,TGTGCCATCAGTGAGGAAGCGGGGAAGGGATCCTACGAGCAGTACTTC,CAISEEAGKGSYEQYF
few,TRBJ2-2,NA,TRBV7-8,TGTGCCAGCAGCTTCCGTCCCGGGGAGCTGTTTTTT,CASSFRPGELFF
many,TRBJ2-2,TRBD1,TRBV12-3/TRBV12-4,TGTGCCAGCCTCAACAGGGGCACCGGGGAGCTGTTTTTT,CASLNRGTGELFF
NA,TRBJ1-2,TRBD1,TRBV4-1,TGCGCCAGCAGCCACAGGGGACAGGGTGCTAACTATGGCTACACCTTC,CASSHRGQGANYGYTF
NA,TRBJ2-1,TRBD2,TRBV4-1,TGCGCCAGCAGCCAATCTAGCGGGGGCTATTACAATGAGCAGTTCTTC,CASSQSSGGYYNEQFF
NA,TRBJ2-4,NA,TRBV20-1,TGCAGTGCTAGCGGAGCCTTAGCCAAAAACATTCAGTACTTC,CSASGALAKNIQYF
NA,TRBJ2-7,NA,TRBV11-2,TGTGCCAGCAGCTTAGTGACGCGGGAATCCTACGAGCAGTACTTC,CASSLVTRESYEQYF
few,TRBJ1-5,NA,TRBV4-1,TGCGCCAGCAGCCAAGATTCTAGGGTGAGGAGCAATCAGCCCCAGCATTTT,CASSQDSRVRSNQPQHF
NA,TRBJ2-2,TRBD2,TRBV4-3,TGCGCCAGCAGCCAAGATCTAGCGGGGGGCCCCACCGGGGAGCTGTTTTTT,CASSQDLAGGPTGELFF
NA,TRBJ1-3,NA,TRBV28,TGTGCCAGCAGTTTAAGCGTCCTTCCTGGAAACACCATATATTTT,CASSLSVLPGNTIYF
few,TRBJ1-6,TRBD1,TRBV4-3,TGCGCCAGCAGCCAAGGGGACAGCAGTAATTCACCCCTCCACTTT,CASSQGDSSNSPLHF
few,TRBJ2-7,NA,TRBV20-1,TGCAGTGCCCCCGATTGGGGCAGTTCCTACGAGCAGTACTTC,CSAPDWGSSYEQYF
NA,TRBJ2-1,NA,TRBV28,TGTGCCAGCAGTCCCCCCCCACAGGGTCGCTCCTACAATGAGCAGTTCTTC,CASSPPPQGRSYNEQFF
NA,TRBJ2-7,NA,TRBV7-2,TGTGCCAGCAGCATACTGTTGGGGTACGAGCAGTACTTC,CASSILLGYEQYF
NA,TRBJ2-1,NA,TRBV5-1,TGCGCCAGCAGCTTGGCCGGGGCTGCGGGGGCGAATGAGCAGTTCTTC,CASSLAGAAGANEQFF
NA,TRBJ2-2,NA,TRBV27,TGTGCCAGCAGTTTAATCAGGTTCGCGAACACCGGGGAGCTGTTTTTT,CASSLIRFANTGELFF
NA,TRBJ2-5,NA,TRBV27,TGTGCCAGCAGTCTGGTGGGGGAGGGGGGTCGGGAGACCCAGTACTTC,CASSLVGEGGRETQYF
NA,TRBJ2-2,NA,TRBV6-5,TGTGCCAGCAGTTTACAGGGATTTAACACCGGGGAGCTGTTTTTT,CASSLQGFNTGELFF
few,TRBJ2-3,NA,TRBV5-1,TGCGCCAGCAGCTTGGTAGCGGCTAGCACAGATACGCAGTATTTT,CASSLVAASTDTQYF
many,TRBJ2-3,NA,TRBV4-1,TGCGCCAGCAGCCGCCGGGAGATCACAGATACGCAGTATTTT,CASSRREITDTQYF
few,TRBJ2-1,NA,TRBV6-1,TGTGCCAGCAATGAGCGGACACCACTGCTTTACAATGAGCAGTTCTTC,CASNERTPLLYNEQFF
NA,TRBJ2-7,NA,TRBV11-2,TGTGCCAGCAGGGTGGGGCTCGAGCAGTACTTC,CASRVGLEQYF
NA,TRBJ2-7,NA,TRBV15,TGTGCCACCCGTCACGGATCCGCCTACGAGCAGTACTTC,CATRHGSAYEQYF
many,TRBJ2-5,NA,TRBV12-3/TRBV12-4,TGTGCCAGCAGTTCGGACCGGGAGACCCAGTACTTC,CASSSDRETQYF
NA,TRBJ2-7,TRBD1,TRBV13,TGTGCCAGCAGCTTAAGAGTGAGAGGGGGCCTGTACGAGCAGTACTTC,CASSLRVRGGLYEQYF
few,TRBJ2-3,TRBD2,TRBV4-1,TGCGCCAGCAGCCAAGCGGGACTAGGGACAGATACGCAGTATTTT,CASSQAGLGTDTQYF
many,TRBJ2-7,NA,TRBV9,TGTGCCAGCAGCCCCCGAGTGCTCGACGAGCAGTACTTC,CASSPRVLDEQYF
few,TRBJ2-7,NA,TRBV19,TGTGCAACCTCGATTACATCCTACGAGCAGTACTTC,CATSITSYEQYF
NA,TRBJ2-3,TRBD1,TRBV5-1,TGCGCCAGCAGCTTGGGACAGGGTTGGACAGATACGCAGTATTTT,CASSLGQGWTDTQYF
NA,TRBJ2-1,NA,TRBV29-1,TGCAGCGTTGAGAAGGGGTCCTACAATGAGCAGTTCTTC,CSVEKGSYNEQFF
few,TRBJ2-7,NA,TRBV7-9,TGTGCGAGCAGGGGAGGGAAGACAGGCTCCTACGAGCAGTACTTC,CASRGGKTGSYEQYF
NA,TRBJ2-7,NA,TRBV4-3,TGCGCCAGCAGCTTGGAGGACCGGAACGAGCAGTACTTC,CASSLEDRNEQYF
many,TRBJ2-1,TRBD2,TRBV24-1,TGTGCCACCAGTGACCTTAGCGGGAAGGAGAGGAACGAGCAGTTCTTC,CATSDLSGKERNEQFF
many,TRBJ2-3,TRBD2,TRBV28,TGTGCCAGCAGTTTCCCCCTTGAGCGGGGGAACACAGATACGCAGTATTTT,CASSFPLERGNTDTQYF